The rows below give T cell receptor beta chains drawn from one sample of a study of blood T cells in healthy people across ages. A single record per CDR3 protein comes from TCRdb applying MiXCR to the 5' RACE reads. This sample has fewer than 2,000,000 distinct CDR3 sequences, with roughly 32% found just once. Sequenced: blood. The receptors stem from a woman aged 25 to 39 in good health. Each CDR3 is given with its conserved first and last residue. Rows may omit the clone size; those that give it use once, few, many or a size class.

v_gene,abundance,CDR3aa
TRBV4-1,few,CASTPSSYNEQFF
TRBV24-1,many,CATSEGPTEQFF
TRBV5-5,many,CASSFSAGGQYEQYF
TRBV5-4,NA,CASSLRLNQFTDTQYF
TRBV27,many,CASSSYRGYEQYF
TRBV9,NA,CASSIGAGGSGETQYF
TRBV5-1,once,CASSWEGLINEQFF
TRBV7-2,few,CASSPRDLGSSEQYF
TRBV27,NA,CASSSPVTGGKNYGYTF
TRBV4-1,few,CASSQEQGRVNQPQHF
TRBV7-9,few,CASTTWTLSAGLEKLFF
TRBV29-1,NA,CSVRPGTTEAFF
TRBV4-1,NA,CASSQGGGTGVYEQYF
TRBV2,NA,CASSVTSYGYTF